This T cell receptor (beta chain) was captured by sequencing in a study of cytomegalovirus exposure and HLA in healthy donors. At the level of the study: The early release's HLA-typed donors yielded tens of millions of unique TCRs.

Per germline, CDR1 LGHNA and CDR2 YSLEER. Deletions cut 3 bases from V and 0 bases from J, with 6 bases between. The CDR3 sequence is 14 residues long. 13 Jbeta primers and 60 Vbeta primers were used for the PCR. Assay: immunoSEQ multiplex PCR; the TCRdb copy retains only in-frame clones and omits some. The data show about 110,000 clones, approximately 15% seen once. Study-level points and caveats: Using a false discovery rate of 0.05, a later analysis showed that approximately 17,000 TCR beta sequences were associated with HLA alleles.

This clone showed up just a few times. Its antigen remains unknown. This TCR was sampled from a woman aged 18-29 years in good health and CMV-seronegative. Sequenced sample: PBMCs. V and J are TRBV4-3 and TRBJ1-3, with D maybe TRBD1 (6 bases). The CDR3 reads CASSQDSSGNTIYF. The DNA of the CDR3 is TGCGCCAGCAGCCAGGACAGCTCTGGAAACACCATATATTTT.